Here is one TCR beta chain with its context. Its target is not known. This specimen belongs to a study of Ad26.COV2.S vaccination and SARS-CoV-2 variants. The assay was immunoSEQ multiplex PCR, and TCRdb's table has in-frame clones only and misses some. Seen here are about 350,000 clones, approximately 84% observed once, and the top ten hold 2.5% to 3.5%. Treatment indicated: 19 received Ad26.COV2.S at low or high dose, single or two shots; 5 received placebo; per-sample allocation not given. The investigators took samples on day 63 after the first vaccine or placebo injection. Study-level findings and limits: Comparability of non-spike TCR breadth was observed across vaccine and placebo recipients. Individuals receiving vaccine had higher spike-specific TCR breadth than placebo recipients did.

This CDR3 is 14 amino acids long. After removal of 7 bases from V and 2 bases from J, the junction contained 4 bases not matched to a gene. From germline, CDR1 is SGHRS and CDR2 YFSETQ. V and J are TRBV5-1 and TRBJ1-3, with TRBD1 identical over 9 bases. This clonotype was obtained from a person aged 18-65 years who received the Ad26.COV2.S COVID-19 vaccine or a placebo. Specimen: peripheral blood, collected in a trial of Ad26.COV2.S vaccine versus placebo. The CDR3 region has the DNA TGCGCCAGCTTTAGGGACAGGGCTGGAAACACCATATATTTT. Residues: CASFRDRAGNTIYF. Full variable domain (missing parts from reference TRBV5-1 and TRBJ1-3): KAGVTQTPRYLIKTRGQQVTLSCSPISGHRSVSWYQQTPGQGLQFLFEYFSETQRNKGNFPGRFSGRQFSNSRSEMNVSTLELGDSALYLCASFRDRAGNTIYFGEGSWLTVV.